This is a list of T cell receptor beta chains from one sample in a study of Graves' ophthalmopathy and Graves' hyperthyroidism. Each CDR3 protein gets one entry after TCRdb re-called the multiplex PCR reads with MiXCR. This table holds about 400,000 distinct CDR3 sequences, 15% to 20% found once. The specimen was peripheral blood. Source of these receptors: a woman between 18 and 30 years old with Graves' ophthalmopathy. The CDR3 runs from the conserved cysteine through the conserved F or W. The D gene is left open where the match is weak. Clone size is not always given. Where it is, it says once, few, many or a class for expanded clones.

clone size: many
D gene: NA
V gene: TRBV19
J gene: TRBJ2-6
CDR3 protein: CASSVTREYGANVLTF
CDR3 DNA: TGTGCCAGTAGTGTCACCAGGGAGTACGGGGCCAACGTCCTGACTTTC

clone size: many
D gene: NA
V gene: TRBV19
J gene: TRBJ1-5
CDR3 protein: CASSRSLEGRYSNQPQHF
CDR3 DNA: TGTGCCAGTAGTCGATCCCTGGAGGGGAGATATAGCAATCAACCCCAGCATTTT

clone size: many
D gene: TRBD1
V gene: TRBV29-1
J gene: TRBJ1-2
CDR3 protein: CSVSTWTGGGDGYTF
CDR3 DNA: TGCAGCGTCTCAACCTGGACAGGGGGCGGGGATGGCTACACCTTC

clone size: few
D gene: TRBD2
V gene: TRBV4-3
J gene: TRBJ2-3
CDR3 protein: CASSQRLAGGSTDTQYF
CDR3 DNA: TGCGCCAGCAGCCAACGACTAGCGGGAGGCAGCACAGATACGCAGTATTTT

clone size: many
D gene: TRBD1
V gene: TRBV27
J gene: TRBJ2-7
CDR3 protein: CASVTGTGGSYEQYF
CDR3 DNA: TGTGCCAGCGTCACCGGGACAGGGGGATCCTACGAGCAGTACTTC

clone size: many
D gene: NA
V gene: TRBV4-3
J gene: TRBJ1-5
CDR3 protein: CASSQAQNQPQHF
CDR3 DNA: TGCGCCAGCAGCCAAGCTCAGAATCAGCCCCAGCATTTT

clone size: few
D gene: NA
V gene: TRBV12-3/TRBV12-4
J gene: TRBJ1-2
CDR3 protein: CASSSHLGRGYTF
CDR3 DNA: TGTGCCAGCAGTTCCCACTTGGGCCGTGGCTACACCTTC

clone size: many
D gene: NA
V gene: TRBV19
J gene: TRBJ1-5
CDR3 protein: CASSISNSNQPQHF
CDR3 DNA: TGTGCCAGTAGTATAAGTAATAGCAATCAGCCCCAGCATTTT

clone size: many
D gene: TRBD1
V gene: TRBV5-5
J gene: TRBJ2-4
CDR3 protein: CASSSIFRDRVAKNIQYF
CDR3 DNA: TGTGCCAGCAGCTCAATCTTCCGGGACAGGGTGGCCAAAAACATTCAGTACTTC

clone size: many
D gene: TRBD1
V gene: TRBV7-9
J gene: TRBJ1-1
CDR3 protein: CASSLRDSTEAFF
CDR3 DNA: TGTGCCAGCAGCCTGAGGGACAGCACTGAAGCTTTCTTT

clone size: many
D gene: NA
V gene: TRBV29-1
J gene: TRBJ2-2
CDR3 protein: CSVRGFDTGELFF
CDR3 DNA: TGCAGCGTTCGGGGGTTTGACACCGGGGAGCTGTTTTTT

clone size: NA
D gene: TRBD1
V gene: TRBV12-5
J gene: TRBJ1-5
CDR3 protein: CASGAGQGNQPQHF
CDR3 DNA: TGTGCTAGTGGTGCAGGACAGGGGAATCAGCCCCAGCATTTT

clone size: many
D gene: TRBD1
V gene: TRBV19
J gene: TRBJ1-6
CDR3 protein: CASSPGQGQGSPLHF
CDR3 DNA: TGTGCCAGTAGCCCGGGACAGGGTCAAGGATCACCCCTCCACTTT

clone size: many
D gene: TRBD1
V gene: TRBV20-1
J gene: TRBJ2-5
CDR3 protein: CSADPPGQGYETQYF
CDR3 DNA: TGCAGTGCCGATCCCCCGGGACAGGGGTATGAGACCCAGTACTTC

clone size: many
D gene: NA
V gene: TRBV6-5
J gene: TRBJ2-7
CDR3 protein: CASGFRSTQQYF
CDR3 DNA: TGTGCCAGCGGGTTTAGGTCTACGCAGCAGTACTTC

clone size: many
D gene: TRBD1
V gene: TRBV6-5
J gene: TRBJ2-5
CDR3 protein: CASSYGIGTEAPGTQYF
CDR3 DNA: TGTGCCAGCAGTTACGGAATCGGGACAGAGGCCCCCGGGACCCAGTACTTC

clone size: many
D gene: NA
V gene: TRBV5-1
J gene: TRBJ2-7
CDR3 protein: CASSLDPTEAYEQYF
CDR3 DNA: TGCGCCAGCAGCTTGGACCCTACGGAGGCCTACGAGCAGTACTTC

clone size: many
D gene: TRBD2
V gene: TRBV7-2
J gene: TRBJ2-7
CDR3 protein: CASSLLGGGGYEQYF
CDR3 DNA: TGTGCCAGCAGCCTCCTGGGCGGGGGGGGTTACGAGCAGTACTTC

clone size: NA
D gene: TRBD1
V gene: TRBV11-1
J gene: TRBJ2-7
CDR3 protein: CASSTRQGISYEQYF
CDR3 DNA: TGTGCCAGCAGCACCAGACAGGGTATCTCCTACGAGCAGTACTTC

clone size: many
D gene: TRBD2
V gene: TRBV28
J gene: TRBJ2-5
CDR3 protein: CASSGTSGREETQYF
CDR3 DNA: TGTGCCAGCAGTGGGACTAGCGGGAGGGAAGAGACCCAGTACTTC

clone size: NA
D gene: NA
V gene: TRBV7-2
J gene: TRBJ1-1
CDR3 protein: CASSQTGYTEAFF
CDR3 DNA: TGTGCCAGCAGTCAAACGGGGTACACTGAAGCTTTCTTT

clone size: many
D gene: TRBD1
V gene: TRBV6-2/TRBV6-3
J gene: TRBJ2-4
CDR3 protein: CASSYPTKNRGLAKNIQYF
CDR3 DNA: TGTGCCAGCAGTTACCCCACGAAAAACAGGGGCCTAGCCAAAAACATTCAGTACTTC

clone size: NA
D gene: TRBD2
V gene: TRBV6-1
J gene: TRBJ2-7
CDR3 protein: CASSVGLAGVGEQYF
CDR3 DNA: TGTGCCAGCAGTGTGGGACTAGCGGGAGTCGGGGAGCAGTACTTC

clone size: many
D gene: NA
V gene: TRBV6-5
J gene: TRBJ2-7
CDR3 protein: CASSYVFSREQYF
CDR3 DNA: TGTGCCAGCAGTTACGTTTTTTCTCGGGAGCAGTACTTC

clone size: many
D gene: TRBD1
V gene: TRBV5-4
J gene: TRBJ2-7
CDR3 protein: CASSKTGEASYEQYF
CDR3 DNA: TGTGCCAGCAGCAAGACAGGGGAGGCCTCCTACGAGCAGTACTTC

clone size: many
D gene: NA
V gene: TRBV6-1
J gene: TRBJ2-2
CDR3 protein: CASSGDGAGTGELFF
CDR3 DNA: TGTGCCAGCAGTGGAGATGGCGCGGGGACCGGGGAGCTGTTTTTT

clone size: many
D gene: NA
V gene: TRBV20-1
J gene: TRBJ1-1
CDR3 protein: CSARDNAARNTEAFF
CDR3 DNA: TGCAGTGCTAGAGATAATGCAGCCCGGAACACTGAAGCTTTCTTT

clone size: many
D gene: NA
V gene: TRBV6-2/TRBV6-3
J gene: TRBJ1-2
CDR3 protein: CASRPGGRGYTF
CDR3 DNA: TGTGCCAGCAGGCCTGGGGGTCGTGGCTACACCTTC

clone size: many
D gene: NA
V gene: TRBV10-1
J gene: TRBJ2-7
CDR3 protein: CASSNPGLGGYEQYF
CDR3 DNA: TGCGCCAGCAGTAACCCGGGCCTGGGGGGTTACGAGCAGTACTTC

clone size: many
D gene: TRBD1
V gene: TRBV19
J gene: TRBJ1-2
CDR3 protein: CASRRTGPYGYTF
CDR3 DNA: TGTGCCAGTAGGAGGACAGGGCCCTATGGCTACACCTTC

clone size: once
D gene: NA
V gene: TRBV2
J gene: TRBJ1-2
CDR3 protein: CASRVGPSNYGYTF
CDR3 DNA: TGTGCCAGCAGGGTCGGCCCTTCTAACTATGGCTACACCTTC

clone size: many
D gene: TRBD1
V gene: TRBV7-2
J gene: TRBJ1-5
CDR3 protein: CASALDRGLQPQHF
CDR3 DNA: TGTGCCAGCGCCTTGGACAGGGGGCTTCAGCCCCAGCATTTT

clone size: many
D gene: NA
V gene: TRBV13
J gene: TRBJ1-6
CDR3 protein: CASSEPNSPLHF
CDR3 DNA: TGTGCCAGCAGCGAACCTAATTCACCCCTCCACTTT

clone size: many
D gene: TRBD1
V gene: TRBV5-1
J gene: TRBJ2-5
CDR3 protein: CASSLATGVRETQYF
CDR3 DNA: TGCGCCAGCAGCTTGGCGACAGGGGTTCGGGAGACCCAGTACTTC

clone size: many
D gene: NA
V gene: TRBV6-5
J gene: TRBJ1-2
CDR3 protein: CASSYLAGDKNGYTF
CDR3 DNA: TGTGCCAGCAGTTACCTGGCAGGGGATAAAAATGGCTACACCTTC

clone size: many
D gene: NA
V gene: TRBV28
J gene: TRBJ2-4
CDR3 protein: CASRDSLAKNIQYF
CDR3 DNA: TGTGCCAGTCGGGACTCCTTAGCCAAAAACATTCAGTACTTC

clone size: many
D gene: NA
V gene: TRBV5-4
J gene: TRBJ1-1
CDR3 protein: CASSPDVGEAFF
CDR3 DNA: TGTGCCAGCAGCCCTGATGTCGGTGAAGCTTTCTTT

clone size: many
D gene: NA
V gene: TRBV7-2
J gene: TRBJ2-7
CDR3 protein: CASSLVSGGYEQYF
CDR3 DNA: TGTGCCAGCAGCTTGGTTAGCGGCGGTTACGAGCAGTACTTC

clone size: many
D gene: NA
V gene: TRBV6-1
J gene: TRBJ2-7
CDR3 protein: CASEMERATPSFGGYF
CDR3 DNA: TGTGCCAGCGAGATGGAGCGGGCTACCCCTAGCTTCGGTGGGTACTTC

clone size: NA
D gene: NA
V gene: TRBV12-3/TRBV12-4
J gene: TRBJ1-1
CDR3 protein: CASSLEGFRTDGNTEAFF
CDR3 DNA: TGTGCCAGCAGTTTAGAAGGCTTTCGGACGGATGGAAACACTGAAGCTTTCTTT

clone size: many
D gene: NA
V gene: TRBV4-1
J gene: TRBJ1-1
CDR3 protein: CASSQGEWGNTEAFF
CDR3 DNA: TGCGCCAGCAGCCAAGGGGAATGGGGGAACACTGAAGCTTTCTTT

clone size: many
D gene: NA
V gene: TRBV6-2/TRBV6-3
J gene: TRBJ1-5
CDR3 protein: CASSVQGNQPQHF
CDR3 DNA: TGTGCCAGCAGCGTACAGGGCAATCAGCCCCAGCATTTT

clone size: many
D gene: TRBD2
V gene: TRBV27
J gene: TRBJ2-7
CDR3 protein: CASSFGTSGSREQYF
CDR3 DNA: TGTGCCAGCAGTTTTGGAACTAGCGGGTCTCGCGAGCAGTACTTC

clone size: many
D gene: NA
V gene: TRBV6-5
J gene: TRBJ1-6
CDR3 protein: CASNPGQNYNSPLHF
CDR3 DNA: TGTGCCAGCAACCCCGGACAGAACTATAATTCACCCCTCCACTTT

clone size: many
D gene: NA
V gene: TRBV7-2
J gene: TRBJ2-7
CDR3 protein: CASSLRWRAYEQYF
CDR3 DNA: TGTGCCAGCAGCTTACGGTGGCGGGCCTACGAGCAGTACTTC

clone size: many
D gene: NA
V gene: TRBV6-1
J gene: TRBJ1-2
CDR3 protein: CASTPLPGHLYGYTF
CDR3 DNA: TGTGCCAGCACCCCACTACCGGGACACCTCTATGGCTACACCTTC

clone size: many
D gene: NA
V gene: TRBV18
J gene: TRBJ1-6
CDR3 protein: CASSPGSGNSPLHF
CDR3 DNA: TGTGCCAGCTCACCAGGGTCTGGCAATTCACCCCTCCACTTT

clone size: many
D gene: NA
V gene: TRBV6-5
J gene: TRBJ1-5
CDR3 protein: CASSYGSNQPQHF
CDR3 DNA: TGTGCCAGCAGTTACGGTAGCAATCAGCCCCAGCATTTT